The rows below give T cell receptor beta chains drawn from one sample of a study of early T cells in non-severe SARS-CoV-2 infection. TCRdb re-called the 5' RACE reads with MiXCR, one entry per CDR3 protein. The data contain over 80,000 distinct CDR3 sequences, around 15% of them singletons. Sequencing was carried out using whole blood. The receptors shown here come from an adult who was a healthcare worker with PCR-confirmed SARS-CoV-2 infection or an uninfected control (not recorded which). The CDR3 runs from the conserved cysteine through the conserved F or W. The D gene is left open where the match is weak. Clone size is not always given. Where it is, it says once, few, many or a class for expanded clones.

cdr3_nt,cdr3_aa,d_call,clone_size,v_call,j_call
TGTGCCAGCAGTTACTCGAAAAATCCAGATACGCAGTATTTT,CASSYSKNPDTQYF,.,few,TRBV6-6,TRBJ2-3
TGTGCCAGCAGCTTAGGTGGGGGGACAGCCCCCGAGCAGTACTTC,CASSLGGGTAPEQYF,.,many,TRBV7-9,TRBJ2-7
TGTGCCAGCAGCTTAGGGAACGGGCTAGCGGCCGGGGAGCTGTTTTTT,CASSLGNGLAAGELFF,TRBD2,few,TRBV7-6,TRBJ2-2
TGTGCCAGCAGCTTGGGGACAGGAGATCAGCCCCAGCATTTT,CASSLGTGDQPQHF,TRBD1,many,TRBV11-2,TRBJ1-5
TGTGCCAGCAGCTCCGTGGGGGATACGCAGTATTTT,CASSSVGDTQYF,.,.,TRBV9,TRBJ2-3
TGTGCCAGCAGTGGGCCACTAGCGGCTAGCACAGATACGCAGTATTTT,CASSGPLAASTDTQYF,TRBD2,few,TRBV6-1,TRBJ2-3
TGTGCCTCCAAGCTTCGACCAGGGGCTAGCGGGACGCAAGAGACCCAGTACTTC,CASKLRPGASGTQETQYF,TRBD2,few,TRBV7-2,TRBJ2-5
TGTGCCAGCAGCGCCTCAGGGTCGGGAATCGGCAATGAGCAGTTCTTC,CASSASGSGIGNEQFF,.,many,TRBV7-9,TRBJ2-1
TGTGCCAGCAGTTTCGCCAATGAGCAGTTCTTC,CASSFANEQFF,.,few,TRBV12-3/TRBV12-4,TRBJ2-1
TGCGCCAGCAGGCCGGGACAGGGGGCTACCACTGAAGCTTTCTTT,CASRPGQGATTEAFF,TRBD1,.,TRBV5-1,TRBJ1-1
TGTGCCAGCAGCCAAGACGCGGGGGGGCAAGAGACCCAGTACTTC,CASSQDAGGQETQYF,TRBD2,few,TRBV4-2,TRBJ2-5
TGTGCCTGGAGTGTAGGCCGGGACTATGGCTACACCTTC,CAWSVGRDYGYTF,.,few,TRBV30,TRBJ1-2
TGTGCCAGCACCTCGGGGGGCGCGAACACCGGGGAGCTGTTTTTT,CASTSGGANTGELFF,.,.,TRBV6-5,TRBJ2-2
TGTGCCAGCAGTTTATCGTGGCATACACAAGAGACCCAGTACTTC,CASSLSWHTQETQYF,.,few,TRBV27,TRBJ2-5
TGTGCCATCAGTGAACGTGGGGGGATTAGCACAGATACGCAGTATTTT,CAISERGGISTDTQYF,.,.,TRBV10-3,TRBJ2-3
TGTGCCAGCTCACCACGGAGCCGAGAGACCCAGTACTTC,CASSPRSRETQYF,.,.,TRBV18,TRBJ2-5
TGTGCCAGCAGTTTAATGTTAGCTTATGACAATGAGCAGTTCTTC,CASSLMLAYDNEQFF,.,.,TRBV28,TRBJ2-1
TGTGCCAGCAGCTTAGCAGTAGGCTGGACTGAAGCTTTCTTT,CASSLAVGWTEAFF,.,.,TRBV7-8,TRBJ1-1
TGTGCCAGCAGTTACTCGCGGGGGGGAGGCACTGAAGCTTTCTTT,CASSYSRGGGTEAFF,.,.,TRBV6-5,TRBJ1-1
TGTGCCAGCAGTGACGGGGGCAACACCGGGGAGCTGTTTTTT,CASSDGGNTGELFF,.,few,TRBV6-4,TRBJ2-2
TGTGCCAGCAGCTTAGGAGGGGGGAATCAGCCCCAGCATTTT,CASSLGGGNQPQHF,.,many,TRBV7-9,TRBJ1-5
TGTGCCAGCAGTGCGTTGGCAACTAATGAAAAACTGTTTTTT,CASSALATNEKLFF,.,.,TRBV25-1,TRBJ1-4
TGTGCCAGCAGTTTAGGGGCAGGGAGGCAGTATTTT,CASSLGAGRQYF,.,.,TRBV12-3/TRBV12-4,TRBJ2-3
TGCGCCAGCAGCCAAGATCTAGGGCAGCGGGGGGGACTCAGAGCCAAAAACATTCAGTACTTC,CASSQDLGQRGGLRAKNIQYF,TRBD2,few,TRBV4-1,TRBJ2-4
TGTGCCAGCAGGGGGACAGGGGCCAAAAACATTCAGTACTTC,CASRGTGAKNIQYF,TRBD1,.,TRBV6-2/TRBV6-3,TRBJ2-4
TGCGCCAGCAGCTTGTCCGGGGATCTCGAGCAGTACTTC,CASSLSGDLEQYF,.,few,TRBV5-1,TRBJ2-7
TGTGCCTGGAGTCGGGACGGTAACAATGAGCAGTTCTTC,CAWSRDGNNEQFF,.,.,TRBV30,TRBJ2-1
TGTGCCAGCAGTTCCCGAATAGGCCATAACGAGCAGTACTTC,CASSSRIGHNEQYF,.,few,TRBV28,TRBJ2-7
TGTGCCAGCAGTAGCATAGCGGGACAGGGGGAGACCCAGTACTTC,CASSSIAGQGETQYF,TRBD1,.,TRBV12-3/TRBV12-4,TRBJ2-5
TGCGCCAGCAGCTGGGACATCCAAGAGACCCAGTACTTC,CASSWDIQETQYF,.,few,TRBV5-1,TRBJ2-5
TGTGCCAGCAGCTTAGTGCTTCTCTTTGGAGCAAACACTGAAGCTTTCTTT,CASSLVLLFGANTEAFF,.,.,TRBV7-8,TRBJ1-1
TGCAGTGCTAGCAGAGGGGGCTACACCTTC,CSASRGGYTF,.,many,TRBV20-1,TRBJ1-2
TGCAGCGTTAGGACAGGGGTTGAAAAACTGTTTTTT,CSVRTGVEKLFF,TRBD1,.,TRBV29-1,TRBJ1-4
TGTGCCAGCAGCGTAGGTTTCGGCGGGGGGAGTCACAATGAGCAGTTCTTC,CASSVGFGGGSHNEQFF,TRBD2,.,TRBV9,TRBJ2-1
TGTGCCAGCAGTGCAGGGGACACCGGGGAGCTGTTTTTT,CASSAGDTGELFF,.,few,TRBV6-1,TRBJ2-2